This TCR beta chain was captured by sequencing in a study of T cell responses to AZD1222 COVID-19 vaccine. Using immunoSEQ multiplex PCR, the repertoire was profiled, and TCRdb retains in-frame clones only, with some absent. The table has around 150,000 clones, 80% to 95% seen once. CDR3 length: 13 residues. In germline, CDR1 is LGHDT, CDR2 YNNKEL (reference sequence). Trimming removed 0 bases at V and 8 bases at J, with 10 bases between. This TCR was recovered from an adult in good health. The specimen comprised peripheral blood, sampled on day 0 of AZD1222 vaccination. V gene TRBV3-1 (or the pseudogene TRBV3-2) combines with J gene TRBJ1-1; D is possibly TRBD1 (6 bases). This chain's CDR3 is CASSQDDDREAFF. As DNA, the CDR3 is TGTGCCAGCAGCCAAGATGACGACAGGGAAGCTTTCTTT.